This T cell receptor beta chain was found in a study of regulatory T cells in long-lasting Graves disease. This clonotype appeared many times. Trimming shortened V by 6 bases and J by 4 bases, and 10 bases separated the two germline ends. In germline, CDR1 is MNHNS, CDR2 SASEGT. This CDR3 is built from 13 residues. Sample time point: newly diagnosed GD, antithyroid drugs for less than 3 months. With RNA extracted from PBMCs as input, the TCR library was made. The authors built TCR beta libraries using iRepertoire HTBI primers and Arm-PCR of CDR3 regions. TCRdb used MiXCR to reprocess the multiplex PCR reads, holding one entry per CDR3 protein. This table holds around 500,000 distinct CDR3 sequences, roughly a sixth found once. The sample was also linked to a second study, of T cells in Graves' hyperthyroidism and ophthalmopathy.

The sequence was collected from a woman aged 35 to 59 with Graves disease. The source was peripheral blood mononuclear cells (PBMCs), collected at new diagnosis, from a patient treated with antithyroid drugs. V and J are TRBV6-1 and TRBJ1-5, with D uncertain. CDR3 nucleotides: TGTGCCAGCAGGGCGGATCCGAATCAGCCCCAGCATTTT. Its protein product is CASRADPNQPQHF.